The 13 T cell receptor beta chains below all came from one sample that was sequenced in a study of blood T cell repertoires in COVID-19 (dated by TCRdb to between 2020 and 2021). Receptors were amplified or captured by the immunoSEQ multiplex PCR assay. In its TCRdb copy, this immuneACCESS table keeps in-frame sequences only and misses some clones. Where compared with another copy, unresolved V genes explain less than half of these, and the others have no known cause. The sample records under 200,000 clones, about 90% of which are singletons. Approximately 21% of the sample lies in the top ten. Sequencing used peripheral blood. These receptor sequences come from a man aged 55 to 70 with active or convalescent COVID-19.

The rearrangement uses TRBV3-1 (or the pseudogene TRBV3-2) and TRBJ2-2, with a weak D call TRBD2 (7 bases). The CDR3 runs 16 residues. In germline, CDR1 is LGHDT, CDR2 YNNKEL (reference sequence). The V and J ends lost 8 bases and 6 bases respectively, with 22 bases between them. The DNA of the CDR3 is TGTGCCAGCTCTGAGGGGGGGGCGCGTCTGGCCGGGGAGCTGTTTTTT. Translating it yields CASSEGGARLAGELFF.

The chain joins TRBV5-4 to TRBJ2-7; TRBD1 agrees at 8 bases. V lost 3 bases, J lost 7 bases, and 6 bases stayed unmatched. The CDR3 spans 13 residues. Germline V lookup: CDR1 SGHNT, CDR2 YYREEE (reference sequence). The CDR3 bases are TGTGCCAGCAGCTGGGACAGGACGGGGGAGCAGTACTTC. Protein sequence: CASSWDRTGEQYF.

CDR3 sequence reads: CASSQVTGDLYGYTF. The DNA for the CDR3 is TGCGCCAGCAGCCAAGTGACAGGGGATCTCTATGGCTACACCTTC. This chain uses TRBV4-1 with TRBJ1-2, with 8 bases aligning to TRBD1. This CDR3 has 15 residues. V gave up 1 base and J gave up 4 bases; unmatched junction bases: 5. Germline CDR1 reads MGHRA; CDR2 reads YSYEKL.

The V gene is TRBV6-6, the J gene TRBJ1-1; TRBD1 matches 8 bases. Germline CDR1 and CDR2: MNHNY and SVGAGI (reference sequence). V lost 2 bases and J lost 1; bases outside the gene matches: 3. The CDR3 runs 15 residues. The CDR3 here is CASSYVQGENTEAFF. CDR3 nucleotide sequence: TGTGCCAGCAGTTACGTACAGGGGGAGAACACTGAAGCTTTCTTT.

This sequence joins TRBV20-1 and TRBJ2-5; possible D gene TRBD2, 5 bases. The ends were cut back, 3 bases at V and 5 bases at J, with 10 bases in the middle. The CDR3 extends over 12 amino acids. Germline CDR1 DFQATT, CDR2 SNEGSKA (reference sequence). The CDR3, as DNA: TGCAGTGCTAGTCGGGGTGGTGAGACCCAGTACTTC. This sequence encodes CSASRGGETQYF.

V and J are TRBV2 and TRBJ2-2; D gene unclear. The CDR3 length is 13 residues. V was pared by 4 bases and J by 4 bases, with 7 bases between. Germline CDR1 and CDR2: SNHLY and FYNNEI. The DNA for the CDR3 is TGTGCCAGCAGTGGGTACAGCACCGGGGAGCTGTTTTTT. It specifies CASSGYSTGELFF.

The chain carries TRBV19 and TRBJ1-1; 7 positions agree with TRBD1. Germline loops: CDR1 LNHDA, CDR2 SQIVND (reference sequence). The CDR3 runs 16 residues. Trimming cost V 6 bases and J 0 bases; bases outside gene matches: 10. The CDR3: CASSKGAGGMNTEAFF. CDR3 in DNA: TGTGCCAGTAGCAAAGGTGCAGGGGGAATGAACACTGAAGCTTTCTTT.

This chain joins TRBV5-4 and TRBJ1-4, with D maybe TRBD1 (6 bases). Germline loops: CDR1 SGHNT, CDR2 YYREEE (reference sequence). V lost 4 bases and J lost 6, with 19 bases in between. This CDR3 contains 16 residues. CDR3 in DNA: TGTGCCAGCAGCCCCACGGGGGGGGCGGGAGATGAAAAACTGTTTTTT. Its protein product is CASSPTGGAGDEKLFF.

Here the CDR3 DNA reads TGTGCCAGCAGCTCCCTGGACAGGGTTGACTATGGCTACACCTTC. Protein product: CASSSLDRVDYGYTF. The chain links TRBV11-2 to TRBJ1-2; 8 bases line up with TRBD1. CDR3 length equals 15 residues. J gave up 3 bases and V 4 bases, and 7 bases lay outside the gene matches. CDR1 and CDR2 (germline): SGHAT, FQNNGV.

V usage is TRBV6-5 and J usage is TRBJ2-2; 7 positions match TRBD2. J was trimmed by 1 base and V by 6 bases; bases with no gene match: 2. The CDR3 is 14 residues long. Germline V gives CDR1 MNHEY, CDR2 SVGAGI. CDR3 sequence: CASSGGGNTGELFF. The CDR3 nucleotides are TGTGCCAGCAGCGGCGGGGGGAACACCGGGGAGCTGTTTTTT.

The V and J genes are TRBV7-6 and TRBJ2-1, with 12 nucleotides matching TRBD2. The junction had 6 bases not matched to a gene; V was cut back by 1 base and J by 2 bases. Germline CDR1 SGHVS, CDR2 FNYEAQ. The CDR3 contains 18 residues. CDR3 region: CASSLGLAGARTYNEQFF. The CDR3 coding sequence is TGTGCCAGCAGCTTAGGACTAGCGGGGGCTCGGACCTACAATGAGCAGTTCTTC.

This chain joins TRBV3-1 (or the pseudogene TRBV3-2) and TRBJ1-2; D is undetermined. V was cut by 0 bases and J by 2 bases, with 7 bases left in between. The CDR3 is 14 amino acids. Looked up from germline, CDR1 is LGHDT and CDR2 is YNNKEL (reference sequence). The CDR3 DNA sequence: TGTGCCAGCAGCCAAGAAGGGAGGAACTATGGCTACACCTTC. This gives the protein CASSQEGRNYGYTF.

The chain links TRBV30 to TRBJ2-1, with 9 bases aligning to TRBD1. CDR3 length: 14 amino acids. Germline assignment: CDR1 GTSNPN and CDR2 SVGIG (reference sequence). Unmatched junction bases numbered 8, after V lost 4 bases and J lost 7 bases. CDR3 DNA: TGTGCCTGGAAAACAGGGGGCGCGAGGAATGAGCAGTTCTTC. Translated: CAWKTGGARNEQFF.